Listed below are T cell receptor beta chains from one sample, sequenced in a study of blood T cell repertoires in COVID-19. Assay used: immunoSEQ multiplex PCR; TCRdb lists only in-frame clones, some missing. The sample includes 130,000 to 150,000 clones, roughly 87% of them seen just once. Sequencing input: peripheral blood. Receptors originate from a man aged 65 to 79 with acute or convalescent COVID-19. CDR3s leave out the opening cysteine and the closing phenylalanine or tryptophan. The order of the fields is J gene, V gene, CDR3 protein.

j_call: TRBJ2-7; v_call: TRBV28; cdr3_aa: ASSLQTASSYEQY
j_call: TRBJ2-3; v_call: TRBV5-4; cdr3_aa: ASSRQHTDTQY
j_call: TRBJ1-2; v_call: TRBV7-8; cdr3_aa: ASSLSALEWGQSNYGYT
j_call: TRBJ1-2; v_call: TRBV6-5; cdr3_aa: ASKLDRENYGYT
j_call: TRBJ1-3; v_call: TRBV18; cdr3_aa: ASSPEAGDTIY
j_call: TRBJ1-1; v_call: TRBV5-8; cdr3_aa: ASRRGLSRNTEAF
j_call: TRBJ2-1; v_call: TRBV7-2; cdr3_aa: ASSFSGTSSNEQF
j_call: TRBJ2-1; v_call: TRBV3-1/TRBV3-2; cdr3_aa: ASSLLAGAAYNEQF
j_call: TRBJ1-4; v_call: TRBV27; cdr3_aa: ASSLEGADEKLF
j_call: TRBJ2-7; v_call: TRBV12-3/TRBV12-4; cdr3_aa: ATVNEQY
j_call: TRBJ2-2; v_call: TRBV6-1; cdr3_aa: ASSELAGGNTGELF
j_call: TRBJ1-6; v_call: TRBV7-3; cdr3_aa: ASSPTAGSPLH
j_call: TRBJ1-1; v_call: TRBV20-1; cdr3_aa: SASRQLNTEAF
j_call: TRBJ1-4; v_call: TRBV18; cdr3_aa: ASSPTLDRTNEKLF
j_call: TRBJ2-1; v_call: TRBV6-5; cdr3_aa: ASPWAKYPPQF
j_call: TRBJ2-7; v_call: TRBV6-5; cdr3_aa: ASRSSAYEQY
j_call: TRBJ2-3; v_call: TRBV4-1; cdr3_aa: ASSQGPVGTDTQY
j_call: TRBJ2-7; v_call: TRBV19; cdr3_aa: ASSPRGSSYEQY
j_call: TRBJ2-5; v_call: TRBV6-5; cdr3_aa: ASSLRVEETQY
j_call: TRBJ2-6; v_call: TRBV28; cdr3_aa: ASRIQAGTGNVLT
j_call: TRBJ1-3; v_call: TRBV9; cdr3_aa: ASSVEPASGLGNTIY
j_call: TRBJ2-5; v_call: TRBV6-5; cdr3_aa: ASSLVAGGSQETQY
j_call: TRBJ1-4; v_call: TRBV2; cdr3_aa: ASGRRQGDEKLF
j_call: TRBJ2-7; v_call: TRBV7-2; cdr3_aa: ASSFSWGQPYEQY
j_call: TRBJ2-7; v_call: TRBV30; cdr3_aa: AWRFSGSVFYEQY